The 3 T cell receptor beta chains listed next were all sequenced from one sample in a study of T cell responses to AZD1222 COVID-19 vaccine. Produced via immunoSEQ multiplex PCR; TCRdb's table is partial and in-frame only. The sample lists about 83,000 clones, around 90% seen once, with 4.5% in the top ten. Sequenced material: peripheral blood, taken on day 0 of MenACWY control vaccination. The origin of the receptors is an adult in good health.

This clone is a singleton in its sample. The CDR3 loop reads CASSESMATNEQFF. Written as DNA, the CDR3 is TGTGCCAGCAGTGAATCCATGGCGACCAATGAGCAGTTCTTC. The chain uses TRBV2 and TRBJ2-1, with unresolved D. Germline CDR1 reads SNHLY; CDR2 reads FYNNEI. CDR3 length equals 14 residues. Trimming pared 2 bases from V and 6 bases from J, leaving 11 bases between.

The V call is TRBV13, the J call TRBJ1-1; the D is unclear. CDR1 is PRHDT and CDR2 is FYEKMQ in the germline V gene (reference sequence). V was trimmed by 2 bases and J by 1 base, leaving 8 bases between them. The CDR3 has 14 amino acids. The CDR3 loop reads CASSLLGSNTEAFF. The CDR3 DNA sequence: TGTGCCAGCAGCTTACTCGGTTCGAACACTGAAGCTTTCTTT.

The gene calls are TRBV10-3 and TRBJ2-7; perhaps TRBD1 as D (6 bases). V lost 6 bases to trimming and J lost 4 bases, with 16 bases between them. CDR3 length: 14 amino acids. Looked up from germline, CDR1 is ENHRY and CDR2 is SYGVKD. CDR3 bases: TGTGCCATCAGCGGACTGAGGGGACAATACGAGCAGTACTTC. This codes for CAISGLRGQYEQYF.